This note documents a single T cell receptor (beta chain) sequence. Its antigen is unknown. The entry originates in a study of vaccination effects on CD4 cells after COVID-19. Findings and caveats of the study: At late timepoints after vaccination, vaccine- and infection-induced clones shrank markedly. The study, lacking early post-infection timepoints, had few convalescent patients.

The assay was immunoSEQ multiplex PCR, and TCRdb's table has in-frame clones only and misses some. The sample yields some 15,000 clones, roughly 78% seen once. Antigen-specific CD4+ T cells were expanded with viral peptide pools in the ViraFEST assay before sequencing. At the end of around 11 days of culture, CD4+ T cells were isolated. PCR confirmed that the person was infected with SARS-CoV-2 between March and December 2020. Either the mRNA-1273 or the BNT162b2 vaccine was given to participants as two doses. Wells each received 1.5 million to 2.5 million PBMC, cultured with roughly 9.4 IU/ml IL-2 and about 10 ug/ml peptides. A half-volume exchange with IL-2 medium occurred on days 3 and 7. The germline V gene has CDR1 MNHEY and CDR2 SVGAGI. The CDR3 spans 13 residues. Trimming removed 8 bases at V and 5 bases at J, with 15 bases between.

The sample consisted of CD4+ T cells from PBMCs cultured with HCoV-NL63 spike peptides, taken after COVID-19 vaccination. The chain recombines TRBV6-5 with TRBJ2-5, with D tentatively TRBD1 (5 bases). This clonotype was obtained from a human donor who had a prior SARS-CoV-2 infection. CDR3: CASSTAGWETQYF. The CDR3 DNA is TGTGCCAGCTCCACTGCAGGGTGGGAGACCCAGTACTTC.